A single sample gave rise to the 27 T cell receptor beta chains below, sequenced in a study of Graves' ophthalmopathy and Graves' hyperthyroidism. The authors amplified TCR beta CDR3 regions, and they did so from RNA transcripts for repertoire sequencing. First-round RT-PCR used HTBI primers; second-round multiplex PCR followed. TCRdb called the multiplex PCR reads again in MiXCR, with one record for every CDR3 protein. The table has roughly 700,000 distinct CDR3 sequences, around 40% seen once. The source material was peripheral blood. All receptors derive from an adult man with Graves' ophthalmopathy.

Points on this clonotype: One end of the junction is discordant with germline, which a read error may explain. The chain recombines TRBV7-9 with TRBJ2-7, with 16 bases matching TRBD2. The CDR3 spans 18 residues. Germline values: CDR1 SEHNR, CDR2 FQNEAQ (reference sequence). This CDR3 reads CASSSEGLAGGEVYEQYF. In DNA, the CDR3 is TGCGCCAGCAGCTCCGAGGGACTAGCGGGAGGGGAGGTCTACGAGCAGTACTTC.

The rearrangement uses TRBV6-1 and TRBJ1-5, with D possibly being TRBD1 (6 bases). This CDR3 spans 15 amino acids. Trimming stripped 9 bases from V and 0 bases from J, with 15 bases between. Germline V gene lookup returns CDR1 MNHNS and CDR2 SASEGT. The CDR3 spells CASPDRSYSNQPQHF. Here the CDR3 DNA reads TGTGCCAGTCCCGACAGGTCCTATAGCAATCAGCCCCAGCATTTT.

The chain is built from TRBV2 and TRBJ2-2; 11 bases are a match to TRBD2. Germline V lookup: CDR1 SNHLY, CDR2 FYNNEI. This CDR3 has 15 amino acids. Unmatched junction bases numbered 4, after V lost 5 bases and J lost 5 bases. CDR3: CASSSLAGGTGELFF. The CDR3 nucleotides are TGTGCCAGCAGTTCCCTAGCGGGAGGAACCGGGGAGCTGTTTTTT.

The chain is built from TRBV14 and TRBJ2-7; tentative D call: TRBD2 (6 bases). Deletions cut 1 base from V and 1 base from J, with 11 bases between. The CDR3 has 15 amino acids. The germline gives CDR1 SGHDN, CDR2 FVKESK. This CDR3 reads CASSQVGGASYEQYF. In nucleotides, the CDR3 is TGTGCCAGCAGCCAAGTTGGAGGGGCGTCCTACGAGCAGTACTTC.

The CDR3 is CSAPIGGAPRGNQPQHF. CDR3 coding DNA: TGCAGTGCCCCGATAGGCGGGGCCCCGCGTGGCAATCAGCCCCAGCATTTT. This chain connects TRBV20-1 to TRBJ1-5; possibly TRBD1 for D (5 bases). Germline V lookup: CDR1 DFQATT, CDR2 SNEGSKA (reference sequence). This CDR3 is built from 17 residues. V dropped 6 bases and J dropped 2 bases, with 23 bases sitting between them.

This clonotype was seen ten or more times. V gene TRBV7-2 combines with J gene TRBJ2-5, with D uncertain. Trimming took 5 bases from V and 5 from J, leaving 9 bases between them. Germline loops: CDR1 SGHTA, CDR2 FQGNSA. CDR3 length equals 12 residues. CDR3 in amino acids: CASSPKVETQYF. CDR3 nucleotide sequence: TGTGCCAGCAGCCCGAAAGTCGAGACCCAGTACTTC.

This clonotype has only a few counts. V usage is TRBV5-5 and J usage is TRBJ2-5; 7 nucleotides agree with TRBD2. Per the germline V gene, CDR1 is SGHKS and CDR2 is YYEKEE (reference sequence). This CDR3 region has 14 residues. The junction had 6 bases not matched to a gene; V was cut back by 4 bases and J by 3 bases. CDR3 sequence reads: CASSTAAGEETQYF. The CDR3 coding sequence is TGTGCCAGCAGCACCGCTGCGGGGGAAGAGACCCAGTACTTC.

Regarding this clonotype: An end of the junction differs from the germline gene, which may be a read error. The chain is built from TRBV10-3 and TRBJ1-1; 7 bases are shared with TRBD1. Germline values: CDR1 ENHRY, CDR2 SYGVKD. The CDR3 totals 14 residues. The CDR3 sequence is CASSGRQGSIEAFF. Written as DNA, the CDR3 is TGTGCCAGCAGTGGGCGACAGGGTTCGATTGAAGCTTTCTTT.

The sample holds a few counts of this clonotype. Possible read error: a much larger clone is one base away. The rearrangement joins TRBV25-1 to TRBJ1-1; the D gene is possibly TRBD1 (5 bases). The germline V gene encodes CDR1 MGHDK and CDR2 SYGVNS. This CDR3 region has 13 residues. CDR3 DNA: TGTGCCAGCAAGGGGCGGGTAAGCACTAAAGCTTTCTTT. Translated: CASKGRVSTKAFF.

This clonotype came up many times. This chain joins TRBV10-3 and TRBJ1-6, with a possible D match to TRBD1 (5 bases). Trimming pared 10 bases from V and 7 bases from J, leaving 14 bases between. Germline loops: CDR1 ENHRY, CDR2 SYGVKD. This CDR3 has 13 amino acids. CDR3 in DNA: TGTGCCAGCCTGCGGGGCGCGAATTCACCCCTCCACTTT. Translated, it gives CASLRGANSPLHF.

Worth noting for this clonotype: Possible read error: a much larger clone is one base away. The V and J genes are TRBV7-9 and TRBJ1-4; 7 nucleotides align to TRBD1. V shed 5 bases, J shed 8 bases, and the junction held 11 bases outside the gene matches. The CDR3 loop spans 15 amino acids. Germline CDR1 reads SEHNR; CDR2 reads FQNEAQ (reference sequence). The CDR3 sequence is CASSVRTGFSEKLFF. CDR3 DNA sequence: TGTGCCAGCAGCGTAAGGACAGGATTTAGCGAAAAACTGTTTTTT.

A note on this clonotype: A read error may account for a junction end that differs from germline. The chain uses TRBV11-2 and TRBJ2-5; no clear D. In germline, CDR1 is SGHAT, CDR2 FQNNGV. The CDR3 has 11 amino acids. CDR3 loop: CASSRRLTRYF. CDR3 bases: TGTGCCAGCAGCCGAAGACTTACCCGGTACTTC. Full variable domain (outside the CDR3, taken from reference TRBV11-2 and TRBJ2-5): EAGVAQSPRYKIIEKRQSVAFWCNPISGHATLYWYQQILGQGPKLLIQFQNNGVVDDSQLPKDRFSAERLKGVDSTLKIQPAKLEDSAVYLCASSRRLTRYFGPGTRLLVL.

The V and J genes are TRBV20-1 and TRBJ2-5; a possible D gene is TRBD1 (6 bases). The CDR3 is 15 residues long. Trimming took off 0 bases at V and 4 bases at J, with 15 bases between the two ends. Germline CDR1 reads DFQATT; CDR2 reads SNEGSKA (reference sequence). The CDR3: CSARDSRRGPETQYF. The DNA for the CDR3 is TGCAGTGCTAGAGATAGTCGCAGGGGCCCAGAGACCCAGTACTTC.

Concerning this clonotype: A much larger clone is a single base away; this may be a read error. This rearrangement joins TRBV25-1 to TRBJ2-7, with a possible D match to TRBD2 (7 bases). Per germline, CDR1 MGHDK and CDR2 SYGVNS. Trimming cost V 6 bases and J 7 bases, with 13 bases left between them. The CDR3 totals 12 residues. CDR3 region: CASRGGGGEQYF. The CDR3 coding sequence is TGTGCCAGCAGGGGGGGAGGGGGGGAGCAGTACTTC.

The chain employs TRBV7-2 and TRBJ2-4; D is possibly TRBD1 or TRBD2 (5 bases each). The CDR3 is 14 amino acids. V dropped 7 bases and J dropped 7 bases, with 17 bases sitting between them. Germline CDR1 and CDR2: SGHTA and FQGNSA. CDR3 loop: CASKARGEGNIQYF. CDR3 bases: TGTGCCAGCAAAGCGAGGGGAGAAGGGAACATTCAGTACTTC.

The chain links TRBV10-3 to TRBJ2-7; a possible D gene is TRBD2 (5 bases). Deletions cut 10 bases from V and 4 bases from J, with 14 bases between. Germline CDR1 ENHRY, CDR2 SYGVKD. The CDR3 length is 12 residues. The DNA for the CDR3 is TGTGCCAGCATGGGAAGAGGGTACGAGCAGTACTTC. Protein sequence: CASMGRGYEQYF.

The rearrangement uses TRBV5-1 and TRBJ2-5, with TRBD2 matching 12 bases. Germline V CDR1 and CDR2: SGHRS, YFSETQ. V lost 4 bases to trimming and J lost 1 base; unmatched junction nucleotides: 5. This CDR3 has 16 residues. CDR3 loop: CASSQTSGGSQETQYF. For the CDR3, the DNA is TGCGCCAGCAGCCAGACTAGCGGGGGAAGCCAAGAGACCCAGTACTTC.

This clonotype was seen more than once but under ten times. V is TRBV13 and J is TRBJ1-2; 10 nucleotides align to TRBD1. Germline CDR1 PRHDT, CDR2 FYEKMQ (reference sequence). The CDR3 sequence is 13 residues long. The J segment lost 10 bases and the V segment lost 4 bases, leaving 6 bases of the junction unmatched. CDR3 protein: CASSSRTGGSYTF. CDR3 nucleotides: TGTGCCAGCAGCTCACGGACAGGGGGGTCCTACACCTTC.

The chain recombines TRBV9 with TRBJ2-7; no clear D gene. The CDR3 contains 17 residues. Trimming left V 2 bases short and J 7 bases short, with 25 bases between. Germline loops: CDR1 SGDLS, CDR2 YYNGEE. The CDR3 sequence is CASSVGVSTYQNNEQYF. The DNA of the CDR3 is TGTGCCAGCAGCGTTGGCGTCTCCACGTACCAAAACAATGAGCAGTACTTC.

The sample holds one count of this clonotype. This chain connects TRBV20-1 to TRBJ2-2; 11 bases line up with TRBD2. Germline V gene lookup returns CDR1 DFQATT and CDR2 SNEGSKA (reference sequence). The CDR3 has 15 amino acids. Trimming cost V 5 bases and J 3 bases; bases outside gene matches: 5. The CDR3 DNA is TGCAGTGCTCTTACTAGCGGGGGTGACACCGGGGAGCTGTTTTTT. This sequence encodes CSALTSGGDTGELFF.

The chain links TRBV9 to TRBJ2-7; 7 bases fit TRBD1. This CDR3 is built from 16 residues. V dropped 4 bases and J dropped 5; count of bases not matched to a gene: 15. Germline values: CDR1 SGDLS, CDR2 YYNGEE. This CDR3 reads CASSTPVEGAPHEQYF. The DNA of the CDR3 is TGTGCCAGCAGCACCCCCGTAGAGGGGGCGCCTCACGAGCAGTACTTC.

The V call is TRBV10-3, the J call TRBJ1-4, with 7 positions matching TRBD1. The V gene end was trimmed by 10 bases and the J gene end by 8 bases; junction bases not matched to a gene: 19. Looked up from germline, CDR1 is ENHRY and CDR2 is SYGVKD. The CDR3 sequence is 16 residues long. The DNA for the CDR3 is TGTGCCAGCAGGACGGGACAGAGATATAAACGCGAAAAACTGTTTTTT. Its protein is CASRTGQRYKREKLFF.

The CDR3 sequence: CASSPTVMRDSYEQYF. CDR3 DNA: TGTGCCAGCAGCCCCACAGTCATGCGGGACTCCTACGAGCAGTACTTC. The chain recombines TRBV5-6 with TRBJ2-7, with D possibly matching TRBD2 (6 bases). The length of the CDR3 is 16 residues. V gave up 4 bases and J gave up 0 bases, with 17 bases separating them. Germline loops: CDR1 SGHDT, CDR2 YYEEEE.

Many counts were recorded for this clonotype. The V gene is TRBV7-2, the J gene TRBJ1-3, with D tentatively TRBD1 (5 bases). V was cut by 1 base and J by 0 bases, with 10 bases left in between. Germline assignment: CDR1 SGHTA and CDR2 FQGNSA. The CDR3 spans 16 residues. As DNA, the CDR3 is TGTGCCAGCAGCTTAGTGGCAGGGAACTCTGGAAACACCATATATTTT. This gives the protein CASSLVAGNSGNTIYF.

V and J are TRBV9 and TRBJ2-7; D is uncertain. Trimming shortened V by 3 bases and J by 2 bases, and 6 bases separated the two germline ends. The CDR3 covers 12 residues. Germline V gene sequence: CDR1 SGDLS, CDR2 YYNGEE. CDR3 amino acids: CASSGQTYEQYF. The DNA for the CDR3 is TGTGCCAGCAGCGGTCAGACCTACGAGCAGTACTTC.

The chain is built from TRBV20-1 and TRBJ2-6; D gene unclear. The CDR3 length is 14 residues. Trimming took off 2 bases at V and 3 bases at J, with 8 bases between the two ends. Germline V gene data show CDR1 as DFQATT and CDR2 as SNEGSKA (reference sequence). CDR3 coding DNA: TGCAGTGCTAGACCGTCCCGTGGGGCCAACGTCCTGACTTTC. Translation: CSARPSRGANVLTF.

With respect to this clonotype: The junction does not match germline at one end; this may be a read error. The chain combines TRBV15 with TRBJ2-3; D remains ambiguous. CDR3 length: 14 amino acids. Germline lookup yields CDR1 LNHNV and CDR2 YYDKDF (reference sequence). The CDR3 region is CATNLATNTDAQYF. For the CDR3, the DNA is TGTGCCACCAACCTGGCTACGAACACAGATGCGCAGTATTTT.